This T cell receptor (beta chain) was captured in a study of technical replicates of blood from a handful of donors. Clones were sequenced by immunoSEQ multiplex PCR, and TCRdb holds only the in-frame ones, with some missing. The repertoire holds about 83,000 clones, with over 85% as singletons. The CDR3 length is 15 residues. With 4 bases removed from V and 4 bases from J, the gap between germline ends came to 14 bases. Per germline, CDR1 WSHSY and CDR2 SAAADI. Input material: T cells isolated from PBMCs. The chain couples TRBV10-2 to TRBJ2-1; TRBD2 might be the D (6 bases). The TCR sequence derives from a human donor in good health. CDR3 protein: CASSVQAGGYNEQFF. CDR3 DNA: TGCGCCAGCAGTGTTCAAGCGGGTGGGTACAATGAGCAGTTCTTC.